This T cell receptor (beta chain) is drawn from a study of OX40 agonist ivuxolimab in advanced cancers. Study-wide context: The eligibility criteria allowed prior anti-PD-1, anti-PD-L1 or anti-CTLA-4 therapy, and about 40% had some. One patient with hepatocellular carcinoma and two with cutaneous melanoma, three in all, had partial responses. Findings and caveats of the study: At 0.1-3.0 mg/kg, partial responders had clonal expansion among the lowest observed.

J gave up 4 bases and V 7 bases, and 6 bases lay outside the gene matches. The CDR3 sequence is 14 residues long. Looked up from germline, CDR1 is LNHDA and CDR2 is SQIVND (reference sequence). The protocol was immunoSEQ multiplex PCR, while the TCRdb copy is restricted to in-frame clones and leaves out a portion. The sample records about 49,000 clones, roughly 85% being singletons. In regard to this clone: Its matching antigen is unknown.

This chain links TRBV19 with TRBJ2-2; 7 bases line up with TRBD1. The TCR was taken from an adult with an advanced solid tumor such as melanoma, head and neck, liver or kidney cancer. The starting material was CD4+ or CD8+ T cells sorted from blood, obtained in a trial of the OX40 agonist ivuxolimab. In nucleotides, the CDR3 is TGTGCCAGTACCGCGACAGGGCCCACCGGGGAGCTGTTTTTT. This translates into CASTATGPTGELFF.